The 8 T cell receptor beta chains in this list originate from one sample, sequenced in a study of CD8 T cells in ankylosing spondylitis. General observations from the study: A TCR beta motif made of roughly eight highly homologous variants seemed typical of ankylosing spondylitis blood.

Their cognate antigens are unknown. TCRdb itself ran the 5' RACE reads through MiXCR, one entry per CDR3 protein. The data show over 200,000 distinct CDR3 sequences, approximately 20% seen once. Sequencing was done on a sample of blood, either unsorted or a sorted T cell fraction (not recorded which). All receptors derive from a male donor with ankylosing spondylitis.

The chain has TRBV5-1 and TRBJ2-7; 15 bases line up with TRBD2. The germline V gene has CDR1 SGHRS and CDR2 YFSETQ. V shed 5 bases, J shed 5 bases, and the junction held 5 bases outside the gene matches. CDR3 length: 15 residues. CDR3 sequence reads: CASSWTSGREDEQYF. The DNA for the CDR3 is TGCGCCAGCAGTTGGACTAGCGGGAGGGAAGACGAGCAGTACTTC.

Many counts were recorded for this clonotype. The V gene is TRBV12-3 or TRBV12-4, the J gene TRBJ2-7; 11 nucleotides match TRBD2. The CDR3 has 14 residues. V trimming: 2 bases; J trimming: 5 bases; junction bases outside the gene matches: 2. The CDR3 region is CASSLSLAGDEQYF. In DNA form, the CDR3 reads TGTGCCAGCAGTTTATCACTAGCGGGAGACGAGCAGTACTTC.

DNA for the CDR3: TGTGCCAGCAGCTTAGCGGCTACCCACAATGAGCAGTTCTTC. Amino acid sequence: CASSLAATHNEQFF. The chain carries TRBV7-8 and TRBJ2-1; no clear D. The CDR3 totals 14 residues. V was pared by 0 bases and J by 5 bases, with 8 bases between. Germline V gene sequence: CDR1 SGHVS, CDR2 FQNEAQ.

The table lists this clonotype with a few counts. CDR3: CASSDSGLARIYEQYF. CDR3 coding DNA: TGTGCCAGCAGTGATTCGGGACTAGCGCGTATCTACGAGCAGTACTTC. The chain combines TRBV2 with TRBJ2-7; 10 positions match TRBD2. Germline trimming cut 3 bases from V and 3 bases from J; bases unmatched to any gene: 8. The germline V gene has CDR1 SNHLY and CDR2 FYNNEI. This CDR3 is 16 amino acids long.

J is TRBJ2-5 and V is TRBV5-6; 12 bases are a match to TRBD2. This CDR3 has 16 amino acids. CDR1 is SGHDT, CDR2 YYEEEE, per germline. After removal of 4 bases from V and 2 bases from J, the junction contained 6 bases not matched to a gene. The CDR3 reads CASSAGTSGPQETQYF. The CDR3, as DNA: TGTGCCAGCAGCGCCGGGACTAGCGGGCCACAAGAGACCCAGTACTTC.

This clonotype has a handful of counts. J is TRBJ2-1 and V is TRBV4-3, with D hard to call. Germline V lookup: CDR1 LGHNA, CDR2 YSLEER. The V end was cut by 2 bases, the J end by 0 bases, with 14 bases between. This CDR3 contains 17 residues. The CDR3 sequence is CASSQQLLFSSYNEQFF. CDR3 bases: TGCGCCAGCAGCCAACAACTCCTATTTAGCTCCTACAATGAGCAGTTCTTC.

The chain links TRBV11-2 to TRBJ2-5, with unresolved D. Trimming cost V 1 base and J 4 bases, with 7 bases left between them. Germline CDR1 SGHAT, CDR2 FQNNGV. CDR3 length equals 13 residues. This CDR3 reads CASSLAWAETQYF. CDR3 in DNA: TGTGCCAGCAGCTTAGCCTGGGCAGAGACCCAGTACTTC.

This clonotype was seen a handful of times. A much larger clone sits a single nucleotide away, making a read error possible. The genes are TRBV6-1 and TRBJ2-7; D gene uncertain. Germline assignment: CDR1 MNHNS and CDR2 SASEGT. V was cut by 7 bases and J by 0 bases, with 1 base left in between. The CDR3 sequence is 10 residues long. CDR3 protein: CASISYEQYF. DNA for the CDR3: TGTGCCAGCATCTCCTACGAGCAGTACTTC.